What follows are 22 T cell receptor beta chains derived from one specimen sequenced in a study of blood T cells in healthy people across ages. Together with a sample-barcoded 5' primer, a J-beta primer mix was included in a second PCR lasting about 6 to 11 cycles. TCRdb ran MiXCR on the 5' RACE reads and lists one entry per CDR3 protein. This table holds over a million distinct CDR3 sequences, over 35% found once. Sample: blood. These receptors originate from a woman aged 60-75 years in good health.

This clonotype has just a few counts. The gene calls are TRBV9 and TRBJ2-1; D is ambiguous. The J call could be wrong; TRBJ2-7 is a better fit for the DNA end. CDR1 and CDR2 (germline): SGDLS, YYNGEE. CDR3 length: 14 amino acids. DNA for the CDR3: TGTGCCAGCAGCGTAGCGGTCTCCCGCAATGAGCAGTACTTC. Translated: CASSVAVSRNEQYF.

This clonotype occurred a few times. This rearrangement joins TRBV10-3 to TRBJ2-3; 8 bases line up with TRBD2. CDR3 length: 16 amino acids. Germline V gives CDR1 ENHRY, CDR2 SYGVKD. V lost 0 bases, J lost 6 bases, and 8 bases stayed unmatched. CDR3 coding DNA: TGTGCCATCAGTGAGTCGGTAGCGGGAAGGAGGGATACGCAGTATTTT. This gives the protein CAISESVAGRRDTQYF.

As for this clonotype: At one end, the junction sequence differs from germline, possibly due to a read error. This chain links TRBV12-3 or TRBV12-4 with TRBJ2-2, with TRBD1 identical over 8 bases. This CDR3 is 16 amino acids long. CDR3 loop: CAGSPRRGQATGELFF. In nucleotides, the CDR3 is TGTGCCGGCAGTCCACGCCGGGGACAGGCCACCGGGGAGCTGTTTTTT.

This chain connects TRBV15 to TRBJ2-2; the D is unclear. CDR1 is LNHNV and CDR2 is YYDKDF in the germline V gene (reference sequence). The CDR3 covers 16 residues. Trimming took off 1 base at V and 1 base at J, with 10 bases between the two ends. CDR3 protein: CATSRGAVRNTGELFF. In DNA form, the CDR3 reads TGTGCCACCAGCAGAGGGGCGGTTCGGAACACCGGGGAGCTGTTTTTT.

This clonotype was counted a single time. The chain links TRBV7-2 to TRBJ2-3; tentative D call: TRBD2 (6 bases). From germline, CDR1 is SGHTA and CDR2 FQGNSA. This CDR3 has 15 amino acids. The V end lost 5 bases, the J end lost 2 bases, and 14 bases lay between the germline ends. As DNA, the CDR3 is TGTGCCAGCAGCCTCCACGGACTACCCACAGATACGCAGTATTTT. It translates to CASSLHGLPTDTQYF.

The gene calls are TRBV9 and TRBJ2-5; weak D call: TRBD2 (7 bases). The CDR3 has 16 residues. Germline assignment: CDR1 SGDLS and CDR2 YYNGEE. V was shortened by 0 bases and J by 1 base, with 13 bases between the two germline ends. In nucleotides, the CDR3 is TGTGCCAGCAGCGTAGGGGGGGCTAGCGGCCAAGAGACCCAGTACTTC. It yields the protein CASSVGGASGQETQYF.

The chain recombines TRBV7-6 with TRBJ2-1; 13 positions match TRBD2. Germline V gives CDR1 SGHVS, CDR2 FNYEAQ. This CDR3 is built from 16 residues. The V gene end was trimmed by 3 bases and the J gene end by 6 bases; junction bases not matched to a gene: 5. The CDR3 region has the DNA TGTGCCAGCAGCTTCAGACTAGCGGGAGGCCTCAATGAGCAGTTCTTC. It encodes CASSFRLAGGLNEQFF.

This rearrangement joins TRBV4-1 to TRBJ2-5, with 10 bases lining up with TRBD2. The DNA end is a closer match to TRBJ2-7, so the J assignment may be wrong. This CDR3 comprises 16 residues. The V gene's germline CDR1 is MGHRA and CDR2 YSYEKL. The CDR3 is CASRNIGTSGNNEQYF. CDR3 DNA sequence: TGCGCCAGCAGGAATATTGGAACTAGCGGGAACAACGAGCAGTACTTC.

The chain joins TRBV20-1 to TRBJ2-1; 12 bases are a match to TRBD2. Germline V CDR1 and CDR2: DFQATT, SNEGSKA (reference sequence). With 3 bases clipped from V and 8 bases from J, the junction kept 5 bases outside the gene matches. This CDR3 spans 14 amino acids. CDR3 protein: CSARGTSGLDEQFF. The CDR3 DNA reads TGCAGTGCTAGGGGGACTAGCGGGCTTGATGAGCAGTTCTTC.

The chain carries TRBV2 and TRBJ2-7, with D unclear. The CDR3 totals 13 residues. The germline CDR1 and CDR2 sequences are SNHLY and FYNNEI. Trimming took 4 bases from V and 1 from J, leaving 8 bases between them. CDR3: CASSARISYEQYF. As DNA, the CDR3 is TGTGCCAGCAGTGCCAGGATATCCTACGAGCAGTACTTC.

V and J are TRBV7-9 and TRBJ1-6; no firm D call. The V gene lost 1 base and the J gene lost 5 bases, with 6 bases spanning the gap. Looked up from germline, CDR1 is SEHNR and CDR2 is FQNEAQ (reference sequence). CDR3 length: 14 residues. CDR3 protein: CASSLVADNSPLHF. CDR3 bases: TGTGCCAGCAGCTTAGTGGCAGATAATTCACCCCTCCACTTT.

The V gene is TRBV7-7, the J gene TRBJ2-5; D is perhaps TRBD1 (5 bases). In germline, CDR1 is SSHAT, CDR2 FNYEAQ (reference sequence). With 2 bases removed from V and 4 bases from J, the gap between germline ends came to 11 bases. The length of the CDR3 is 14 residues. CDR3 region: CASSLLQGGETQYF. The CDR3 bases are TGTGCCAGCAGCTTACTCCAGGGTGGAGAGACCCAGTACTTC.

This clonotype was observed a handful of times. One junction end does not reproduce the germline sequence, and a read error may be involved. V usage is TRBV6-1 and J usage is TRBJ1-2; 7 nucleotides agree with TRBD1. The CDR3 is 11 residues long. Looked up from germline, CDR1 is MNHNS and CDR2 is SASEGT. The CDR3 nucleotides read TGTGCCGGCAGACAGGGAGGTGGCTACACCTTC. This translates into CAGRQGGGYTF.

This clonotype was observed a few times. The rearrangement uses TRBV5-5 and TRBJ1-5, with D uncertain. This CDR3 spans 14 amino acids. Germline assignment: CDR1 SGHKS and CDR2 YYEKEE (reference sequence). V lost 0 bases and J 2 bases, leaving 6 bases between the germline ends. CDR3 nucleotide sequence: TGTGCCAGCAGCTTGGCAGACGGCAATCAGCCCCAGCATTTT. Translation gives CASSLADGNQPQHF.

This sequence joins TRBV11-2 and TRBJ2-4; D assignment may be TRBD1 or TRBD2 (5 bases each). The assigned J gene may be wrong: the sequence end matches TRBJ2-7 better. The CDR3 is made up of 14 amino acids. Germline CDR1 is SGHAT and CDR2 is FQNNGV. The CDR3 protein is CASRFRDGAYEQYF. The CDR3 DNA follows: TGTGCCAGCAGGTTCCGGGACGGCGCCTACGAGCAGTACTTC.

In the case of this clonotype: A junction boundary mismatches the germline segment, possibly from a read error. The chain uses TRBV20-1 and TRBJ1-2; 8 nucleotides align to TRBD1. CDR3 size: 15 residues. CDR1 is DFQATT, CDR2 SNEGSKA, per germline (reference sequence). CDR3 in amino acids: CSARDPQGAEDGCTF. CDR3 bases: TGCAGTGCTAGAGACCCGCAGGGGGCTGAGGATGGCTGCACCTTC.

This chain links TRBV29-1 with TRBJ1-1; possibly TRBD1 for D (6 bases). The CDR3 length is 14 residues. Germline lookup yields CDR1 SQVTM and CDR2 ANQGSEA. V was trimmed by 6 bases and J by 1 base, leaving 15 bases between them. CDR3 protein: CSVARGAGNTEAFF. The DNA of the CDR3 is TGCAGCGTAGCGCGGGGGGCGGGGAACACTGAAGCTTTCTTT.

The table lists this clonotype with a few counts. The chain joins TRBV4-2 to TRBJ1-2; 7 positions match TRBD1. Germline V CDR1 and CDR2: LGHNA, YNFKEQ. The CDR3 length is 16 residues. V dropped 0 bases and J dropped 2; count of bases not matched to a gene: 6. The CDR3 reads CASSQEDRHRNYGYTF. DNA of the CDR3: TGTGCCAGCAGCCAAGAGGACAGGCATCGGAACTATGGCTACACCTTC.

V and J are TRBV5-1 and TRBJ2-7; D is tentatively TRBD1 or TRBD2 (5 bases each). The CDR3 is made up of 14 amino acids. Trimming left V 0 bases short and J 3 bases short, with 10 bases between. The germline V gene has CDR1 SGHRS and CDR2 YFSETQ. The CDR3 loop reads CASSLAGRVYEQYF. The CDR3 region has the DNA TGCGCCAGCAGCTTGGCGGGGCGAGTCTACGAGCAGTACTTC.

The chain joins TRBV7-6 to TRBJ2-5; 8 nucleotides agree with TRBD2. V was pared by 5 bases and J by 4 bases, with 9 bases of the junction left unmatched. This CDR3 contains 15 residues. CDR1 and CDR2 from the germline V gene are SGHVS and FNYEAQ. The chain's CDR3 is CASSPLVAGGETQYF. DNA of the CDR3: TGTGCCAGCAGCCCTCTGGTCGCGGGAGGAGAGACCCAGTACTTC.

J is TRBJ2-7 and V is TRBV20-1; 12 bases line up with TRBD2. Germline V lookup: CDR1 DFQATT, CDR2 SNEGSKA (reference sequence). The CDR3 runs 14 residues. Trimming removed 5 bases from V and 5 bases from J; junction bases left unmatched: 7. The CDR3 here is CSAARTSGKNEQYF. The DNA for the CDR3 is TGCAGTGCTGCCCGGACTAGCGGGAAAAACGAGCAGTACTTC.

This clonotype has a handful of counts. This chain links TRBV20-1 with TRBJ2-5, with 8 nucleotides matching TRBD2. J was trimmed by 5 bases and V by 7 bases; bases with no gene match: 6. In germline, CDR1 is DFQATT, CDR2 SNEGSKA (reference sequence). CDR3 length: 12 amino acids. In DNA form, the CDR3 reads TGCAGTGTCTCGGGACTAGTGGAGACCCAGTACTTC. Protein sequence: CSVSGLVETQYF.